The present entry profiles one T cell receptor beta chain with its context. The antigen remains undetermined. The V and J ends lost 2 bases and 8 bases, in that order; junction bases with no gene match: 1. This CDR3 region has 12 residues. The germline CDR1 and CDR2 sequences are MDHEN and SYDVKM. Donors in the study were healthy people who gave bone marrow. This record comes from a study of cytomegalovirus exposure and HLA in healthy donors. Study information: From about 179 million T cells, an earlier analysis saw approximately 110 million unique TCR beta sequences.

Study results and caveats: For most TCR sequences rarity was the rule, although some public TCRs occurred in many donors. Reports described diagnosis of cytomegalovirus status by the classifier as highly specific and sensitive.

Amplification used 60 Vbeta primers and 13 Jbeta primers. Here immunoSEQ multiplex PCR was the method, and the copy in TCRdb shows in-frame clones only, minus some. This table holds 150,000 to 200,000 clones, 70% to 75% found once. V and J are TRBV28 and TRBJ1-2; 8 bases agree with TRBD1. The sample taken for sequencing was PBMCs. This clonotype originated in a man aged 18-30 years in good health and CMV-seropositive. CDR3 loop: CASSLRTGGYTF. The DNA of the CDR3 is TGTGCCAGCAGTTTAAGGACAGGGGGCTACACCTTC.